This T cell receptor beta chain originates from a study of cytomegalovirus exposure and HLA in healthy donors. Notes on this clone: As yet, its antigen is unknown.

Findings and caveats of the study: There were some public TCRs occurring in many donors, but most TCR sequences were rare. A later analysis reportedly found fewer N-insertions in an Asian-associated ancestry cluster than the approximately 700-donor mean. Earlier analysis found most TCR beta V segments productive about 87% or about 30% of the time.

The CDR3 has 17 amino acids. Trimming removed 4 bases from V and 11 bases from J; junction bases left unmatched: 14. CDR1 MGHRA and CDR2 YSYEKL come from the germline V gene. Healthy people donating bone marrow made up the donors. 60 Vbeta and 13 Jbeta primers were used in PCR. Sequencing used immunoSEQ multiplex PCR; TCRdb keeps in-frame clones, though not all of them. Among 190,000 or so clones, 65% to 85% were seen once, and the ten largest hold roughly 0.098%. The TCR was taken from a boy younger than 10 in good health and CMV-seronegative. V gene TRBV4-1 combines with J gene TRBJ2-1; 13 bases are shared with TRBD2. Sequenced: PBMCs. The CDR3 sequence is CASSRPAEALAGGQQFF. The CDR3 region has the DNA TGCGCCAGCAGCCGGCCCGCAGAGGCACTAGCGGGGGGGCAGCAGTTCTTC.